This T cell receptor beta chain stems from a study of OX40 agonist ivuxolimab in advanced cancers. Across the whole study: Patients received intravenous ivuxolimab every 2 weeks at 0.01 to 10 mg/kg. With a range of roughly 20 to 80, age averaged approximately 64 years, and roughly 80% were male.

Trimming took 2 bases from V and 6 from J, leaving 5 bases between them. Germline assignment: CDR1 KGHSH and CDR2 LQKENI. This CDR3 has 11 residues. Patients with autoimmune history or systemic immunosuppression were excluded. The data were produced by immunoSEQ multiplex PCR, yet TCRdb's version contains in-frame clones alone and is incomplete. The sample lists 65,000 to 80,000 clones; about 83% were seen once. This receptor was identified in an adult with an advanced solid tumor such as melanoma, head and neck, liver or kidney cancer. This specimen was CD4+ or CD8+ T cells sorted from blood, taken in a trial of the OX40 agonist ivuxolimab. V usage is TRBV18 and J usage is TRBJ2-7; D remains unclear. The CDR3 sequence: CASSPALEQYF. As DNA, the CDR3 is TGTGCCAGCTCACCAGCACTCGAGCAGTACTTC.